A selection of T cell receptor beta chains follows, all from one sample in a study of cytomegalovirus exposure and HLA in healthy donors. TCRdb's table, derived via immunoSEQ multiplex PCR, lists solely in-frame clones and lacks some. The data hold 250,000 to 350,000 clones, with approximately 90% observed a single time. The sequenced sample consisted of PBMCs. These TCRs come from a woman aged 18 to 35 in good health and CMV-seronegative. Both conserved end residues are part of each CDR3. The order of the fields is CDR3 protein, CDR3 DNA, V gene, J gene, clone size, D gene. A D gene is named only where the DNA matches it firmly. Only part of the rows carry a size: once, few, many, or a class if the clone is expanded.

CASSVGTVPEQFF	TGTGCCAGCAGTGTTGGGACAGTTCCGGAACAGTTCTTC	TRBV2	TRBJ2-1	once	TRBD1
CAWSDGGGGTGELFF	TGTGCCTGGAGTGATGGCGGGGGGGGCACCGGGGAGCTGTTTTTT	TRBV30	TRBJ2-2	.	TRBD2
CASSLGTSGIYEQYF	TGTGCCAGCAGCTTAGGGACTAGCGGAATCTACGAGCAGTACTTC	TRBV7-8	TRBJ2-7	.	TRBD2
CASSIVKDRGSGANVLTF	TGTGCCAGTAGTATAGTCAAGGACAGGGGGTCTGGGGCCAACGTCCTGACTTTC	TRBV19	TRBJ2-6	.	TRBD1
CASSPRGGSWGYTF	TGTGCCAGCAGCCCCAGGGGCGGTTCGTGGGGCTACACCTTC	TRBV5-4	TRBJ1-2	.	.
CASSSRGLSGEQFF	TGTGCCAGCAGCTCGCGGGGTTTGTCCGGTGAGCAGTTCTTC	TRBV5-6	TRBJ2-1	.	.
CASSFAGVATPFF	TGCGCCAGCAGCTTTGCGGGAGTCGCGACCCCTTTCTTT	TRBV5-1	TRBJ1-1	once	.
CASSRQGQPLEQYF	TGTGCCAGTAGTAGACAGGGTCAGCCCCTCGAGCAGTACTTC	TRBV19	TRBJ2-7	.	TRBD1
CASSDGLAGGLGDTQYF	TGTGCCAGCAGTGATGGACTAGCGGGGGGGCTAGGAGATACGCAGTATTTT	TRBV2	TRBJ2-3	.	TRBD2
CATSGRTGDAFF	TGTGCCACCAGCGGGAGGACAGGGGATGCTTTCTTT	TRBV15	TRBJ1-1	.	TRBD1
CASSLSGHQRRHDKYF	TGTGCCAGCAGCTTGTCGGGACATCAACGAAGGCACGACAAGTACTTC	TRBV5-8	TRBJ2-7	.	.
CASSEVGNTEAFF	TGTGCCAGCAGTGAAGTCGGGAACACTGAAGCTTTCTTT	TRBV2	TRBJ1-1	.	.
CASNRGGPSSYNSPLHF	TGTGCCAGCAACCGGGGGGGACCTAGCTCCTATAATTCACCCCTCCACTTT	TRBV5-6	TRBJ1-6	once	.
CASSSGGVTEAFF	TGTGCCAGCAGCTCGGGGGGGGTCACTGAAGCTTTCTTT	TRBV5-6	TRBJ1-1	.	.
CASSTPSEGSIGQPQHF	TGTGCCAGTAGTACCCCCTCAGAGGGCAGCATTGGTCAGCCCCAGCATTTT	TRBV19	TRBJ1-5	.	.
CASSANPPSGGVNEQFF	TGTGCCAGCAGCGCTAACCCGCCTAGCGGGGGTGTCAATGAGCAGTTCTTC	TRBV7-3	TRBJ2-1	.	TRBD2
CASSLDNRGRVNSPLHF	TGCGCCAGCAGCTTGGACAACAGGGGAAGGGTTAATTCACCCCTCCACTTT	TRBV5-1	TRBJ1-6	.	TRBD1
CASSHSYSGGQETQYF	TGCGCCAGCAGCCACTCATATAGCGGGGGTCAAGAGACCCAGTACTTC	TRBV10-1	TRBJ2-5	.	TRBD2
CASSLDFLNTEAFF	TGTGCCAGCAGCTTGGACTTTCTGAACACTGAAGCTTTCTTT	TRBV5-6	TRBJ1-1	.	.
CASSVAIGGTTEAFF	TGTGCCAGCAGCGTAGCTATAGGAGGGACCACTGAAGCTTTCTTT	TRBV9	TRBJ1-1	.	.
CASPGTPANYGYTF	TGCGCCAGCCCTGGGACACCAGCTAACTATGGCTACACCTTC	TRBV10-1	TRBJ1-2	.	.
CASSETGELAFF	TGTGCCAGTAGCGAAACAGGGGAGTTAGCTTTCTTT	TRBV19	TRBJ1-1	few	TRBD1
CASSQRTGYFYEQYF	TGTGCCAGCAGCCAAAGGACAGGGTACTTCTACGAGCAGTACTTC	TRBV7-6	TRBJ2-7	.	TRBD1
CASSLGTDLYTF	TGCGCCAGCAGCCTAGGGACAGACTTATACACCTTC	TRBV5-1	TRBJ1-2	.	TRBD1
CASSSRGQGQLFF	TGTGCCAGCAGTTCCCGAGGACAGGGCCAACTGTTTTTT	TRBV28	TRBJ1-4	.	TRBD1
CASSYSRTGSYTEAFF	TGTGCCAGCAGTTACTCGCGGACAGGGTCGTACACTGAAGCTTTCTTT	TRBV6-5	TRBJ1-1	.	TRBD1
CSSSGLPMNTEAFF	TGTTCCAGCAGCGGTCTACCCATGAACACTGAAGCTTTCTTT	TRBV7-9	TRBJ1-1	.	.
CSSSLGGLSNQPQHF	TGTTCCAGCAGCTTAGGGGGGCTGAGCAATCAGCCCCAGCATTTT	TRBV7-9	TRBJ1-5	.	.
CASSLRGQGNGYGYTF	TGTGCCAGCAGCTTGCGAGGACAGGGAAATGGCTATGGCTACACCTTC	TRBV5-4	TRBJ1-2	once	TRBD1
CASSFPGLAGVTDTQYF	TGTGCCAGCAGCTTCCCGGGACTAGCGGGGGTCACAGATACGCAGTATTTT	TRBV5-4	TRBJ2-3	.	TRBD2
CASRAQGGNTEAFF	TGTGCCAGCAGGGCCCAGGGGGGGAACACTGAAGCTTTCTTT	TRBV2	TRBJ1-1	.	TRBD1
CASSLAGSDNSPLHF	TGCGCCAGCAGCTTGGCGGGGAGCGATAATTCACCCCTCCACTTT	TRBV5-1	TRBJ1-6	.	.
CASSYGDREFTEAFF	TGCGCCAGCAGTTATGGGGACAGGGAGTTCACTGAAGCTTTCTTT	TRBV5-1	TRBJ1-1	.	TRBD1
CASSLWGGSNTEAFF	TGTGCCAGCAGCCTCTGGGGGGGCTCTAACACTGAAGCTTTCTTT	TRBV11-2	TRBJ1-1	.	.
CASRPLLRRLGTNEKLFF	TGTGCAAGTCGCCCACTTCTCAGGAGGTTGGGAACTAATGAAAAACTGTTTTTT	TRBV12-2	TRBJ1-4	.	.
CASSYWGDLSIGYTF	TGTGCCAGCAGTTACTGGGGGGACCTTTCGATTGGCTACACCTTC	TRBV6-6	TRBJ1-2	.	.
CASSGGGNSPLHF	TGCGCCAGCAGTGGAGGCGGAAATTCACCCCTCCACTTT	TRBV10-1	TRBJ1-6	.	.
CASRGRDRSNQPQHF	TGTGCCAGCAGAGGCCGGGACAGAAGCAATCAGCCCCAGCATTTT	TRBV6-1	TRBJ1-5	.	TRBD1
CATSSLQRGSNQPQHF	TGTGCCACCAGCAGTTTACAAAGAGGGTCCAATCAGCCCCAGCATTTT	TRBV15	TRBJ1-5	.	.
CASSQARGLYEQYF	TGCGCCAGCAGCCAAGCCAGGGGGCTCTACGAGCAGTACTTC	TRBV4-1	TRBJ2-7	.	TRBD1
CASSDRAGANVLTF	TGTGCCAGCAGTGACAGGGCTGGGGCCAACGTCCTGACTTTC	TRBV2	TRBJ2-6	.	.
CASSLSRTSSDEQFF	TGTGCCAGCAGCCTCAGCCGGACTAGCAGCGATGAGCAGTTCTTC	TRBV2	TRBJ2-1	.	TRBD2
CASSPGDFYYEQYF	TGCGCCAGCAGCCCGGGGGACTTCTACTACGAGCAGTACTTC	TRBV5-1	TRBJ2-7	.	.
CASSSRDRPTYGYTF	TGTGCCAGCAGTTCCCGGGACAGGCCTACCTATGGCTACACCTTC	TRBV27	TRBJ1-2	.	TRBD1
CASSASSQGVNTEAFF	TGTGCCAGCAGTGCGTCTTCACAGGGGGTGAACACTGAAGCTTTCTTT	TRBV6-1	TRBJ1-1	.	TRBD1
CASSPSLGGTEAFF	TGTGCCAGCTCACCTAGTCTCGGGGGCACTGAAGCTTTCTTT	TRBV18	TRBJ1-1	.	.
CASSPAREQPQHF	TGTGCCAGCAGCCCTGCTCGCGAACAGCCCCAGCATTTT	TRBV7-8	TRBJ1-5	.	.
CASSLAIVNTEAFF	TGCGCCAGCAGCTTGGCAATAGTGAACACTGAAGCTTTCTTT	TRBV5-1	TRBJ1-1	.	.
CASSSQGAGKGYTF	TGTGCCAGCAGCTCCCAAGGGGCAGGGAAAGGCTACACCTTC	TRBV7-2	TRBJ1-2	.	.
CASSQDYYEQYF	TGCGCCAGCAGCCAGGACTACTACGAGCAGTACTTC	TRBV5-1	TRBJ2-7	few	.
CASSLPGYINWSQHF	TGTGCCAGCAGCTTACCAGGATATATCAATTGGTCCCAGCATTTT	TRBV7-9	TRBJ1-5	.	.
CASSSQAGGVTDTQYF	TGTGCCAGCAGCTCCCAGGCTGGGGGGGTTACAGATACGCAGTATTTT	TRBV4-2	TRBJ2-3	.	TRBD2
CASSFPSGNTDTQYF	TGTGCCAGCAGCTTCCCTAGCGGGAACACAGATACGCAGTATTTT	TRBV5-4	TRBJ2-3	.	TRBD2
CASNTDRGGEQYF	TGTGCCAGCAATACGGACAGGGGAGGCGAGCAGTACTTC	TRBV2	TRBJ2-7	.	TRBD1
CASSYLASSYNSPLHF	TGTGCCAGCAGTTACTTAGCCAGCTCCTATAATTCACCCCTCCACTTT	TRBV6-5	TRBJ1-6	.	.
CASSGASSYNSPLHF	TGTGCCAGCAGTGGAGCAAGCTCCTATAATTCCCCCCTCCACTTT	TRBV2	TRBJ1-6	.	.
CASSDPGLGQETQYF	TGTGCCAGCAGTGACCCTGGACTGGGACAAGAGACCCAGTACTTC	TRBV25-1	TRBJ2-5	.	.